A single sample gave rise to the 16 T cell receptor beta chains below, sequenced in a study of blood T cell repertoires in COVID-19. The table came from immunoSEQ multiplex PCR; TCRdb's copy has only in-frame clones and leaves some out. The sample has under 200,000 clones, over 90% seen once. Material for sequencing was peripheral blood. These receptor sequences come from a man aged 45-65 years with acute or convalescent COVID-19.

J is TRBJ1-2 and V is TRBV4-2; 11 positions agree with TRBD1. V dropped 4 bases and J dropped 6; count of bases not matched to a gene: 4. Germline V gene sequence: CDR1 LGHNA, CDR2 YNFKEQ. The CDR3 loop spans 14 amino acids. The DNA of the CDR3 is TGTGCCAGCAGCCGGGACAGGGGGACGGATGGCTACACCTTC. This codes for CASSRDRGTDGYTF.

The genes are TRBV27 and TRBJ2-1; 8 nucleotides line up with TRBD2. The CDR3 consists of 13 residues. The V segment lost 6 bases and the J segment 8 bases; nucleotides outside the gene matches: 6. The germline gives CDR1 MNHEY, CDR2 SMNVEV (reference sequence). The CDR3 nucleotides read TGTGCCAGCAGGGGGGGACTAGTCCATGAGCAGTTCTTC. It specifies CASRGGLVHEQFF.

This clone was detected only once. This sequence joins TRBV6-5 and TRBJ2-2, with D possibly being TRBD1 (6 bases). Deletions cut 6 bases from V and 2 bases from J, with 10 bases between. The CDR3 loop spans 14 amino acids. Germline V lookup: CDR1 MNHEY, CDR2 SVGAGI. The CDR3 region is CASRVQGNTGELFF. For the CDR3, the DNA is TGTGCCAGCAGGGTACAGGGAAACACCGGGGAGCTGTTTTTT.

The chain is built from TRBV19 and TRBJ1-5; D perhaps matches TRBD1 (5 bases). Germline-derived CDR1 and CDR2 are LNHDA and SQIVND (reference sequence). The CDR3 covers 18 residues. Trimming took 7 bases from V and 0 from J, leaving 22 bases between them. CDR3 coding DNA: TGTGCCAGTACAGCGCGAAATACAGGACCTTATAGCAATCAGCCCCAGCATTTT. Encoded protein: CASTARNTGPYSNQPQHF.

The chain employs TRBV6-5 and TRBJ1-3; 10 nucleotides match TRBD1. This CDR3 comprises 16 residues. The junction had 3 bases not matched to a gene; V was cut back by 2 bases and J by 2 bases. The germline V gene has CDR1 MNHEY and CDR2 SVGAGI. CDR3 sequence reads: CASSYGGTGAGNTIYF. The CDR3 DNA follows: TGTGCCAGCAGTTACGGAGGGACAGGGGCTGGAAACACCATATATTTT.

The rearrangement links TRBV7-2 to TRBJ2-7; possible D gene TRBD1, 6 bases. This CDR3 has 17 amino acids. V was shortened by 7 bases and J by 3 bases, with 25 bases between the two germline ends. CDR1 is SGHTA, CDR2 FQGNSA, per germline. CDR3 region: CASNPWATRGRIYEQYF. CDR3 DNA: TGTGCCAGCAACCCTTGGGCTACCAGGGGACGGATCTACGAGCAGTACTTC.

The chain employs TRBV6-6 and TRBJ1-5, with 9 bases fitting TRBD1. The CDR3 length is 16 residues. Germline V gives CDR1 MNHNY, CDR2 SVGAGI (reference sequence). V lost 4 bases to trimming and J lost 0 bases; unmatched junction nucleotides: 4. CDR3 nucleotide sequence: TGTGCCAGCAGTTCTCCGACAGGGGGTAGCAATCAGCCCCAGCATTTT. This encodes CASSSPTGGSNQPQHF.

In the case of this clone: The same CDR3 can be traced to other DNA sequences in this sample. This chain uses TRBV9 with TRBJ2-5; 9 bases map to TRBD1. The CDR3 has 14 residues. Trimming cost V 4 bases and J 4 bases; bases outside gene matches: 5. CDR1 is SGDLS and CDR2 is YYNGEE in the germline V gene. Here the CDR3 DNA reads TGTGCCAGCAGCCCAGGACAGGGGCGAGAGACCCAGTACTTC. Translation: CASSPGQGRETQYF.

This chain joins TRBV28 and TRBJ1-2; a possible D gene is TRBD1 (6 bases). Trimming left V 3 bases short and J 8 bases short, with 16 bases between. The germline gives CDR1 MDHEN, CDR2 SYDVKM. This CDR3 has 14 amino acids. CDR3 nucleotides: TGTGCCAGCAGTTTTCCTGGGGGGGCGTTCGGCTACACCTTC. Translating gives CASSFPGGAFGYTF.

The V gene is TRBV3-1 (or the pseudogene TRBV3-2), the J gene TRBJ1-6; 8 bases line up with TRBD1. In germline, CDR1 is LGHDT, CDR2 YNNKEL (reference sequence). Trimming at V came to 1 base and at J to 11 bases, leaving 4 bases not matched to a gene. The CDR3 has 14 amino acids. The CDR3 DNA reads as TGTGCCAGCAGCCAAGGGACAGGGAAAACACCCCTCCACTTT. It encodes CASSQGTGKTPLHF.

The CDR3 DNA follows: TGTGCCAGCTTCGACAGGGGCGACACAGATACGCAGTATTTT. Translating it yields CASFDRGDTDTQYF. This chain joins TRBV6-1 and TRBJ2-3; 8 bases align to TRBD1. Trimming cost V 8 bases and J 2 bases; bases outside gene matches: 6. The V gene's germline CDR1 is MNHNS and CDR2 SASEGT. CDR3 length: 14 residues.

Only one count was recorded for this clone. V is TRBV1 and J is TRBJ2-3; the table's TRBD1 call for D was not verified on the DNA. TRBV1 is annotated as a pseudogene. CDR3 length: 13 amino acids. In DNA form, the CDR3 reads TGCACCAGCAGCCAAGTGAGAGGGGGCCCCCCGGTTTTT. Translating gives CTSSQVRGGPPVF.

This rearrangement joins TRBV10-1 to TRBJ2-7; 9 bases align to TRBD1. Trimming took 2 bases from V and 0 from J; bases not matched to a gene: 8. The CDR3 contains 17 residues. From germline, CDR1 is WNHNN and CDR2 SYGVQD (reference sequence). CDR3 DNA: TGCGCCAGCAGTGAGCCGGGACAGGGAAGCAGCTCCTACGAGCAGTACGTC. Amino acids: CASSEPGQGSSSYEQYV.

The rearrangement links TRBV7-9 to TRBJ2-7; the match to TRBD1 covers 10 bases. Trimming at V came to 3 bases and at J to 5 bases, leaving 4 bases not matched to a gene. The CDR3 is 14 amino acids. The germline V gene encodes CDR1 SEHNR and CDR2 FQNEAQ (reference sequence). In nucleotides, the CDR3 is TGTGCCAGCAGCTTGGACAGGGGGTTAAACGAGCAGTACTTC. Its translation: CASSLDRGLNEQYF. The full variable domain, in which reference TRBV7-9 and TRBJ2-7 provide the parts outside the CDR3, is DTGVSQNPRHKITKRGQNVTFRCDPISEHNRLYWYRQTLGQGPEFLTYFQNEAQLEKSRLLSDRFSAERPKGSFSTLEIQRTEQGDSAMYLCASSLDRGLNEQYFGPGTRLTVT.

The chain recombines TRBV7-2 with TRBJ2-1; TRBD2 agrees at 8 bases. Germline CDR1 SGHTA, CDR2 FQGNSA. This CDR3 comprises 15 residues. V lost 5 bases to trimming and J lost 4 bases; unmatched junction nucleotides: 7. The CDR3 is CASSRGGISYNEQFF. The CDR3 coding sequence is TGTGCCAGCAGCCGCGGGGGGATTTCTTACAATGAGCAGTTCTTC.

Here the CDR3 DNA reads TGTGCCAGCAGTTACGGAGAGGGACAGCTGAACACTGAAGCTTTCTTT. Translating it yields CASSYGEGQLNTEAFF. The V gene is TRBV6-5, the J gene TRBJ1-1, with TRBD1 matching 7 bases. The germline gives CDR1 MNHEY, CDR2 SVGAGI. The CDR3 sequence is 16 residues long. V trimming: 2 bases; J trimming: 0 bases; junction bases outside the gene matches: 6.